This TCR beta chain comes out of a study of early T cells in non-severe SARS-CoV-2 infection. Study-wide background: With bulk RNA from unsorted whole blood as input, sequencing yielded unpaired chains.

cDNA molecules, individually, were tagged with unique molecular identifiers. Each CDR3 protein is one row after TCRdb ran MiXCR on the 5' RACE reads. The sample yields around 92,000 distinct CDR3 sequences, 11% seen once. This clonotype was seen just once. The origin of this receptor is an adult who was a healthcare worker with PCR-confirmed SARS-CoV-2 infection or an uninfected control (not recorded which). Sequenced material: whole blood.

CDR3 loop: CASSPQGTGTEAFF. The CDR3 nucleotides are TGTGCCAGCAGTCCCCAGGGTACGGGGACTGAAGCTTTCTTT. This sequence joins TRBV2 and TRBJ1-1; a possible D gene is TRBD1 (5 bases). Germline CDR1 is SNHLY and CDR2 is FYNNEI. V was cut by 5 bases and J by 5 bases, with 15 bases left in between. This CDR3 contains 14 residues.